These 21 T cell receptor beta chains were all obtained from the same sample, sequenced in a study of blood T cells in healthy people across ages. Primed by a sample-barcoded 5' primer and a J-beta primer mix, a second PCR proceeded for about 6 to 11 cycles. TCRdb re-called the 5' RACE reads with MiXCR, one entry per CDR3 protein. The data hold about 1.5 million distinct CDR3 sequences, with approximately 39% observed a single time. The sample comprised blood. These receptors came from a woman aged 18-35 years in good health.

The rearrangement joins TRBV20-1 to TRBJ1-2; TRBD1 is a possible D gene (5 bases). Trimming pared 1 base from V and 1 base from J, leaving 7 bases between. CDR1 DFQATT and CDR2 SNEGSKA come from the germline V gene (reference sequence). The CDR3 length is 13 residues. CDR3 nucleotide sequence: TGCAGTGCTAGAGGGGGCAATAACTATGGCTACACCTTC. It translates to CSARGGNNYGYTF.

The genes are TRBV7-6 and TRBJ2-1; D may be TRBD2 (6 bases). Trimming cost V 1 base and J 7 bases, with 11 bases left between them. Germline V gene sequence: CDR1 SGHVS, CDR2 FNYEAQ. The CDR3 covers 14 residues. The CDR3 DNA reads TGTGCCAGCAGCTTAGGGGACTCCCGTAATGAGCAGTTCTTC. As protein: CASSLGDSRNEQFF.

The chain is built from TRBV6-5 and TRBJ1-2, with D tentatively TRBD1 (6 bases). Germline V CDR1 and CDR2: MNHEY, SVGAGI. Trimming took off 2 bases at V and 4 bases at J, with 11 bases between the two ends. The CDR3 spans 14 residues. The CDR3: CASSYAQGRYGYTF. The CDR3 DNA follows: TGTGCCAGCAGTTACGCCCAGGGGCGCTATGGCTACACCTTC.

This clonotype was picked up a small number of times. One end of the junction varies from germline; a read error may be responsible. The chain recombines TRBV2 with TRBJ2-7, with D hard to call. The CDR3 covers 14 residues. Germline CDR1 reads SNHLY; CDR2 reads FYNNEI. In DNA form, the CDR3 reads TGTGCCAGCATTGAACAGTCCGGCTCCTACGAGCAGTACTTC. Encoded protein: CASIEQSGSYEQYF.

The chain recombines TRBV5-1 with TRBJ1-1; no definite D call. V dropped 0 bases and J dropped 9 bases, with 18 bases sitting between them. The CDR3 covers 15 residues. Germline V gene lookup returns CDR1 SGHRS and CDR2 YFSETQ. The CDR3 DNA is TGCGCCAGCAGCTTGGAACTTCGGTCCGGCACGAAAGCTTTCTTT. It translates to CASSLELRSGTKAFF.

This chain joins TRBV12-3 or TRBV12-4 and TRBJ2-7; either TRBD1 or TRBD2 may fit D (5 bases each). This CDR3 is built from 16 residues. Between the trimmed V and J ends, which lost 6 bases and 0 bases, there was a span of 18 bases. The CDR3 DNA follows: TGTGCCAGCAGCCTGACCGGGACCTCAAACTCCTACGAGCAGTACTTC. This gives the protein CASSLTGTSNSYEQYF.

Comment on this clonotype: A much larger clone lies one base from this, so it may be a read error. The rearrangement joins TRBV6-5 to TRBJ2-3; 7 bases are shared with TRBD1. The germline V gene encodes CDR1 MNHEY and CDR2 SVGAGI. CDR3 length: 17 residues. Here the CDR3 DNA reads TGTTCCAGCAGTACCGAATCCTTGGACAGGACCACAGATACGCAGTATTTT. It codes for CSSSTESLDRTTDTQYF.

This clonotype was observed a handful of times. The V call is TRBV20-1, the J call TRBJ2-7; 7 bases are shared with TRBD1. J was trimmed by 3 bases and V by 5 bases; bases with no gene match: 7. The CDR3 loop spans 13 amino acids. Germline V gene lookup returns CDR1 DFQATT and CDR2 SNEGSKA (reference sequence). DNA of the CDR3: TGCAGTGCTTGCCCGGGACAGAACTACGAGCAGTACTTC. Its protein is CSACPGQNYEQYF.

A few counts support this clonotype. This chain joins TRBV5-6 and TRBJ2-4; D call uncertain. The germline V gene has CDR1 SGHDT and CDR2 YYEEEE. The length of the CDR3 is 13 residues. V was shortened by 5 bases and J by 7 bases, with 13 bases between the two germline ends. The CDR3 DNA reads TGTGCCAGCAGTATCAAGGGTCGGAACATTCAGTACTTC. Encoded protein: CASSIKGRNIQYF.

This rearrangement joins TRBV6-1 to TRBJ2-1; D ambiguous. The germline CDR1 and CDR2 sequences are MNHNS and SASEGT. This CDR3 is 13 amino acids long. V lost 8 bases, J lost 1 base, and 9 bases lay in between. The CDR3: CASLMISYNEQFF. In nucleotides, the CDR3 is TGTGCCAGCCTGATGATTTCCTACAATGAGCAGTTCTTC.

The chain employs TRBV6-2 or TRBV6-3 and TRBJ2-3; the D is unclear. This CDR3 contains 14 residues. Germline CDR1 MNHEY, CDR2 SVGEGT. Trimming shortened V by 0 bases and J by 6 bases, and 10 bases separated the two germline ends. CDR3: CASSYSPSWDTQYF. CDR3 in DNA: TGTGCCAGCAGTTACTCGCCTAGTTGGGATACGCAGTATTTT.

The chain uses TRBV7-9 and TRBJ1-2; D is unclear. The CDR3 loop spans 14 amino acids. Germline V gene data show CDR1 as SEHNR and CDR2 as FQNEAQ (reference sequence). Trimming shortened V by 5 bases and J by 4 bases, and 14 bases separated the two germline ends. The CDR3 reads CASSIGLRGYGYTF. The CDR3 DNA follows: TGTGCCAGCAGCATAGGCCTTCGGGGCTATGGCTACACCTTC.

The chain has TRBV5-5 and TRBJ1-1; 9 bases align to TRBD1. The CDR3 is 15 amino acids. J lost 2 bases, V lost 4 bases, and 6 bases had no gene match. Germline V CDR1 and CDR2: SGHKS, YYEKEE (reference sequence). CDR3 residues: CASSGTGSGNTEAFF. The DNA of the CDR3 is TGTGCCAGCAGCGGGACAGGGAGTGGCAACACTGAAGCTTTCTTT.

This chain uses TRBV29-1 with TRBJ2-7; TRBD1 matches 7 bases. V trimming: 4 bases; J trimming: 1 base; junction bases outside the gene matches: 7. The CDR3 consists of 14 residues. CDR1 and CDR2 from the germline V gene are SQVTM and ANQGSEA. The DNA of the CDR3 is TGCAGCGTTGTATCCAGGGGGATATCCTACGAGCAGTACTTC. As protein: CSVVSRGISYEQYF.

This clonotype turned up a few times. The rearrangement uses TRBV6-6 and TRBJ2-7; 7 bases agree with TRBD1. The J segment lost 3 bases and the V segment lost 7 bases, leaving 9 bases of the junction unmatched. This CDR3 comprises 14 residues. Per the germline V gene, CDR1 is MNHNY and CDR2 is SVGAGI (reference sequence). CDR3 residues: CASTDRETDYEQYF. The CDR3 coding sequence is TGTGCCAGCACCGACAGGGAAACCGACTACGAGCAGTACTTC.

The rearrangement uses TRBV4-3 and TRBJ2-5; a weak D match, TRBD2 (5 bases). The germline CDR1 and CDR2 sequences are LGHNA and YSLEER. The CDR3 consists of 15 residues. Trimming took 0 bases from V and 5 from J, leaving 13 bases between them. CDR3 coding DNA: TGCGCCAGCAGCCAAGACGGCAAGCGGTTCGAGACCCAGTACTTC. Protein product: CASSQDGKRFETQYF.

V usage is TRBV12-3 or TRBV12-4 and J usage is TRBJ2-1, with no clear D. V lost 4 bases to trimming and J lost 11 bases, with 15 bases between them. This CDR3 contains 13 residues. The CDR3 sequence: CASSSPGVLKQFF. The DNA of the CDR3 is TGTGCCAGCAGTTCCCCGGGCGTCCTTAAGCAGTTCTTC.

This clonotype has a handful of counts. In DNA, the CDR3 is TGCAGTGCTCTCCACGCAGGGAACTATGGCTACACCTTC. Amino acid sequence: CSALHAGNYGYTF. The chain uses TRBV20-1 and TRBJ1-2; tentatively, D is TRBD1 (5 bases). The CDR3 loop spans 13 amino acids. Germline V gene data show CDR1 as DFQATT and CDR2 as SNEGSKA (reference sequence). V was cut by 5 bases and J by 2 bases, with 12 bases left in between.

The rearrangement links TRBV30 to TRBJ2-1; no firm D call. This CDR3 has 13 residues. Trimming cost V 3 bases and J 0 bases, with 6 bases left between them. Germline V CDR1 and CDR2: GTSNPN, SVGIG (reference sequence). CDR3 protein: CAWRPDSYNEQFF. As DNA, the CDR3 is TGTGCCTGGAGACCGGACTCCTACAATGAGCAGTTCTTC.

The genes are TRBV4-3 and TRBJ2-3; perhaps D is TRBD1 or TRBD2 (5 bases each). Trimming took 5 bases from V and 2 from J, leaving 17 bases between them. This CDR3 spans 16 amino acids. The germline gives CDR1 LGHNA, CDR2 YSLEER. CDR3 coding DNA: TGCGCCAGCAGCACCGGGACCCTTTCCCTCACAGATACGCAGTATTTT. It is translated as CASSTGTLSLTDTQYF.

The V and J genes are TRBV20-1 and TRBJ1-5; 8 nucleotides line up with TRBD1. J gave up 7 bases and V 3 bases, and 8 bases lay outside the gene matches. The germline gives CDR1 DFQATT, CDR2 SNEGSKA (reference sequence). The length of the CDR3 is 14 residues. CDR3 in DNA: TGCAGTGCTAGCGTTTACAGGGGGAGCCAGCCCCAGCATTTT. Translation: CSASVYRGSQPQHF.